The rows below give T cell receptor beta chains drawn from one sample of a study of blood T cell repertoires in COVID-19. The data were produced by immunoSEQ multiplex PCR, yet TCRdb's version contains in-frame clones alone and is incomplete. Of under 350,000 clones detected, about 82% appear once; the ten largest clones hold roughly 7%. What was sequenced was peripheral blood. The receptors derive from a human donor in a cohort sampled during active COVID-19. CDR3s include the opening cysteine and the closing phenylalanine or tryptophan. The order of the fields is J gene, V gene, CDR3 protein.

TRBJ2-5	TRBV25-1	CASSESAGEETQYF
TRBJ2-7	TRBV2	CASRGDRAIHRGEQYF
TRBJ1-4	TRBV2	CASTRQGREKLFF
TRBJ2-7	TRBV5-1	CASSVPTGGYEQYF
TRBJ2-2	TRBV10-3	CAISPDRGRSGELFF
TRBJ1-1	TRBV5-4	CASSLSSQGFYTEAFF
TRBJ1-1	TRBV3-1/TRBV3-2	CASSQDSEAFF
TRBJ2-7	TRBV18	CASSETSGSYEQYF
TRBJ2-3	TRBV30	CAWWGADTQYF
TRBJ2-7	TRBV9	CASSSRDLPYEQYF
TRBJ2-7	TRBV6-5	CASRRLDNDEQYF
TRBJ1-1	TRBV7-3	CASSLSGAGIGNAFF
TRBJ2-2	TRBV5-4	CASSWTGSTGELFF
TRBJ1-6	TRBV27	CASRDRNSPLHF
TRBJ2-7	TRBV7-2	CASRPPGGATYEQYF
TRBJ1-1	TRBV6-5	CASRGTGGFTEAFF
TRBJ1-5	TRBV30	CAWSVRSDQPQHF
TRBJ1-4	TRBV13	CASSRGGTASNEKLFF
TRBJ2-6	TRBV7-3	CASSLQGTGANVLTF
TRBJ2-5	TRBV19	CASSITAQETQYF
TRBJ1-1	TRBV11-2	CASSLDGSGNTEAFF
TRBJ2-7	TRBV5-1	CASSSIGERRAYEQYF
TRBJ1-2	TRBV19	CASSIKARGYGYTF
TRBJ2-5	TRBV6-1	CASSDAGTPQETQYF
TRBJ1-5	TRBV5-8	CASSPRTGFRNQPQHF
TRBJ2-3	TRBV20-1	CSASATGPSDTQYF
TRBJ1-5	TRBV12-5	CASGFTAGGSNQPQHF
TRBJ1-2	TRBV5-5	CASSLRGQGAANYGYTF
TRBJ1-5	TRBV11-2	CASSLEFGGTMKPQHF
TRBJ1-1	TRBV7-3	CASSLRRDTEAFF
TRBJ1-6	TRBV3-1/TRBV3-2	CASSQRTGVNNSPLHF
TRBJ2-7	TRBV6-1	CASSEATYEQYF
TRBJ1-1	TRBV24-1	CAQGALGTEAFF
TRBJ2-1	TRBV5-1	CASSLAGQFEQFF
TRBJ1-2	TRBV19	CASSISREVYGYTF
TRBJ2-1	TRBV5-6	CASSLSGGPYNEQFF
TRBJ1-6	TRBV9	CASSVARELNSPLHF
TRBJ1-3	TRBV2	CASSEVTGPLSGNTIYF
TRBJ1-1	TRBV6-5	CASSYGGGATEAFF
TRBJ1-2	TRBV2	CASLRVEYGYTF
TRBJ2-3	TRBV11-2	CASSLQGITDTQYF
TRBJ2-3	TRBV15	CATSERLGSGTDTQYF
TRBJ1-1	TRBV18	CASSPTSRDTEAFF
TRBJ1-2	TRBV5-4	CASSPQSPMGYGYTF
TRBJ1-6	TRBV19	CASTRGSYNSPLHF
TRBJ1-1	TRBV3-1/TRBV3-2	CASSQAGPMGSTEAFF
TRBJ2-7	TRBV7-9	CASSSYQGPYEQYF
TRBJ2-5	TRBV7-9	CASSPILGETQYF